Listed below are T cell receptor beta chains from one sample, sequenced in a study of blood T cell repertoires in COVID-19. The assay was immunoSEQ multiplex PCR, and TCRdb's table has in-frame clones only and misses some. Of about 310,000 clones listed, around 87% were seen once; the top ten hold 1%. Material for sequencing was peripheral blood. The receptors originated from a man aged 50-59 years with active or convalescent COVID-19. CDR3s include the opening cysteine and the closing phenylalanine or tryptophan. D genes are given only for firm matches. Clone sizes are given selectively: once, few, many, or a class where the clone is expanded.

TRBD2 TRBJ2-1 TRBV5-1 17 NA CASSLGGLATSYNEQFF TGCGCCAGCAGCTTGGGAGGACTAGCGACCTCCTACAATGAGCAGTTCTTC
TRBD1 TRBJ1-6 TRBV2 14 NA CASTQGVTHSPLHF TGTGCCAGCACCCAGGGGGTTACGCATTCACCCCTCCACTTT
NA TRBJ2-3 TRBV10-3 15 NA CAISEVIGVGDTQYF TGTGCCATCAGTGAGGTTATAGGGGTAGGAGATACGCAGTATTTT
NA TRBJ1-6 TRBV5-4 14 few CASSVDSNNSPLHF TGTGCCAGCAGCGTCGACAGCAATAATTCACCCCTCCACTTT
TRBD1 TRBJ2-7 TRBV5-1 15 NA CASSLRTGGGHEQYF TGCGCCAGCAGCTTGAGGACAGGGGGCGGACACGAGCAGTACTTC
TRBD1 TRBJ1-1 TRBV9 17 NA CASSVGYKRGLYTEAFF TGTGCCAGCAGCGTAGGTTATAAGAGGGGGCTATATACTGAAGCTTTCTTT
NA TRBJ2-1 TRBV4-1 17 NA CASSQGGYGGADNEQFF TGCGCCAGCAGCCAAGGGGGCTATGGGGGGGCAGACAATGAGCAGTTCTTC
NA TRBJ1-1 TRBV11-2 14 NA CASSLADSNTEAFF TGTGCCAGCAGCTTAGCGGACAGTAACACTGAAGCTTTCTTT
TRBD2 TRBJ2-1 TRBV7-3 15 NA CASSSIAGDWNEQFF TGTGCCAGCAGCTCAATAGCGGGAGACTGGAATGAGCAGTTCTTC
TRBD2 TRBJ2-1 TRBV10-3 15 NA CAISGSSGRASEQFF TGTGCCATCAGTGGTTCTAGCGGGAGGGCCTCTGAGCAGTTCTTC
NA TRBJ2-2 TRBV11-1 14 NA CASRDRPNTGELFF TGTGCCAGCAGAGACAGGCCAAACACCGGGGAGCTGTTTTTT
NA TRBJ1-2 TRBV6-5 12 NA CASSQGPYGYTF TGTGCCAGCAGTCAGGGCCCCTATGGCTACACCTTC